Detailed here is one T cell receptor (beta chain). Its antigen is still unknown. This entry belongs to a study of a mutant IDH1 vaccine in newly diagnosed glioma. Study details: Treated patients had a mean age of approximately 40 years and a sex split that was about 62% male and 37.5% female.

Generated by immunoSEQ multiplex PCR, the TCRdb table keeps only in-frame clones and is missing some. The sample shows 25,000 to 35,000 clones, 75% to 90% of them seen only once. V was clipped by 6 bases and J by 2 bases, with 16 bases between them. The CDR3 length is 15 residues. CDR1 and CDR2 from the germline V gene are SEHNR and FQNEAQ (reference sequence). Time point here: week 5, during vaccination. Mutant IDH1 20-mer peptide, at 300 ug, made up each vaccine dose, with topical imiquimod. This material consisted of peripheral blood mononuclear cells (PBMCs), taken from a glioma patient whose treatment included an IDH1 peptide vaccine. The sequence was obtained from a woman between 40 and 50 years old with glioma. Some clones in this sample may be carry-over from other donors' samples. V gene TRBV7-9 combines with J gene TRBJ1-1, with D possibly matching TRBD1 (6 bases). The CDR3 region is CASSLGGGYNTEAFF. The CDR3 DNA reads as TGTGCCAGCAGTCTAGGAGGGGGGTACAACACTGAAGCTTTCTTT. The full variable domain, completed using reference TRBV7-9 and TRBJ1-1, is DTGVSQNPRHKITKRGQNVTFRCDPISEHNRLYWYRQTLGQGPEFLTYFQNEAQLEKSRLLSDRFSAERPKGSFSTLEIQRTEQGDSAMYLCASSLGGGYNTEAFFGQGTRLTVV.